Shown below are 31 T cell receptor beta chains from a single sample sequenced in a study of blood T cell repertoires in COVID-19. Clones were read by immunoSEQ multiplex PCR, and TCRdb kept only the in-frame ones, dropping some. The data hold over 200,000 clones, with approximately 84% observed a single time. Sequencing was carried out using peripheral blood. The receptor source for this set is a man aged 50 to 60 with COVID-19, enrolled during active disease.

This clone was detected once. This chain uses TRBV4-3 with TRBJ1-5, with D perhaps matching TRBD1 (6 bases). In germline, CDR1 is LGHNA, CDR2 YSLEER. CDR3 length equals 16 residues. Trimming removed 4 bases at V and 2 bases at J, with 15 bases between. The chain's CDR3 is CASSPSFWTGNQPQHF. The CDR3 nucleotides read TGCGCCAGCAGCCCATCTTTTTGGACAGGCAATCAGCCCCAGCATTTT.

The J gene is TRBJ2-3, the V gene TRBV4-1; D remains unclear. CDR3 length equals 14 residues. Germline V gene sequence: CDR1 MGHRA, CDR2 YSYEKL. The V and J ends lost 2 bases and 4 bases respectively, with 10 bases between them. The CDR3 is CASSQSRVADTQYF. The CDR3 DNA reads TGCGCCAGCAGCCAATCCCGGGTGGCAGATACGCAGTATTTT.

V is TRBV7-3 and J is TRBJ2-1; D remains ambiguous. The V end was cut by 4 bases, the J end by 0 bases, with 10 bases between. The CDR3 is 15 residues long. Germline V gene lookup returns CDR1 SGHTA and CDR2 FQGTGA. The CDR3 sequence is CASSSATGSYNEQFF. The DNA of the CDR3 is TGTGCCAGCAGCTCCGCGACGGGCTCCTACAATGAGCAGTTCTTC.

About this clone itself: Other DNA sequences of this sample code for an identical CDR3. The chain couples TRBV20-1 to TRBJ2-3; D unclear. The CDR3 loop spans 11 amino acids. The germline V gene has CDR1 DFQATT and CDR2 SNEGSKA (reference sequence). The V and J ends lost 4 bases and 0 bases respectively, with 2 bases between them. CDR3: CSATSTDTQYF. The CDR3 DNA follows: TGCAGTGCTACTAGCACAGATACGCAGTATTTT.

This chain joins TRBV5-4 and TRBJ2-7; 10 nucleotides align to TRBD1. This CDR3 has 14 residues. The V segment lost 2 bases and the J segment 6 bases; nucleotides outside the gene matches: 5. Germline V lookup: CDR1 SGHNT, CDR2 YYREEE (reference sequence). The chain's CDR3 is CASSLRQGAAEQYF. The CDR3 region has the DNA TGTGCCAGCAGCTTAAGACAGGGGGCTGCCGAGCAGTACTTC.

The J gene is TRBJ1-3, the V gene TRBV30; possible D gene TRBD1, 5 bases. V was shortened by 4 bases and J by 8 bases, with 15 bases between the two germline ends. The CDR3 length is 13 residues. Germline V CDR1 and CDR2: GTSNPN, SVGIG (reference sequence). The CDR3 region has the DNA TGTGCCTGGAACTGGGGAGGGGCGGACACCATATATTTT. This codes for CAWNWGGADTIYF.

The chain uses TRBV7-9 and TRBJ2-5; 8 bases match TRBD2. J lost 9 bases, V lost 7 bases, and 13 bases had no gene match. The CDR3 is 14 residues long. Germline V gives CDR1 SEHNR, CDR2 FQNEAQ (reference sequence). In DNA, the CDR3 is TGTGCCAGCACCCCGGGACTAGTTTCGGTGTCCCAGTACTTC. Translated: CASTPGLVSVSQYF.

CDR3 amino acids: CAWGRVPNTGELFF. In DNA form, the CDR3 reads TGTGCCTGGGGTCGAGTACCGAACACCGGGGAGCTGTTTTTT. The chain uses TRBV30 and TRBJ2-2; D not certain. The CDR3 extends over 14 amino acids. The V and J ends lost 5 bases and 0 bases respectively, with 10 bases between them. Germline V gene sequence: CDR1 GTSNPN, CDR2 SVGIG (reference sequence).

The V gene is TRBV5-1, the J gene TRBJ1-4; D not certain. V lost 2 bases and J 5 bases, leaving 13 bases between the germline ends. The CDR3 has 15 residues. Germline loops: CDR1 SGHRS, CDR2 YFSETQ. The CDR3 is CASSFLSGQNEKLFF. In nucleotides, the CDR3 is TGCGCCAGCAGCTTCTTAAGTGGCCAGAATGAAAAACTGTTTTTT.

The chain employs TRBV19 and TRBJ1-5; D not certain. Trimming removed 3 bases from V and 4 bases from J, with 7 bases in between. There are 13 residues in the CDR3. The V gene's germline CDR1 is LNHDA and CDR2 SQIVND (reference sequence). CDR3 sequence: CASSIFANQPQHF. CDR3 nucleotide sequence: TGTGCCAGTAGTATTTTTGCGAATCAGCCCCAGCATTTT.

J is TRBJ1-1 and V is TRBV28; D ambiguous. Per the germline V gene, CDR1 is MDHEN and CDR2 is SYDVKM. The CDR3 has 12 residues. V dropped 1 base and J dropped 6 bases, with 6 bases sitting between them. In nucleotides, the CDR3 is TGTGCCAGCAGTTTATTGGCCGCTGAAGCTTTCTTT. This sequence encodes CASSLLAAEAFF. Full variable domain (remainder filled in from reference TRBV28 and TRBJ1-1): DVKVTQSSRYLVKRTGEKVFLECVQDMDHENMFWYRQDPGLGLRLIYFSYDVKMKEKGDIPEGYSVSREKKERFSLILESASTNQTSMYLCASSLLAAEAFFGQGTRLTVV.

The chain links TRBV24-1 to TRBJ2-7; 9 bases fit TRBD1. In germline, CDR1 is KGHDR, CDR2 SFDVKD. V was pared by 4 bases and J by 3 bases, with 6 bases of the junction left unmatched. CDR3 length: 15 residues. Here the CDR3 reads CATSEAGTGSYEQYF. The CDR3 DNA reads TGTGCCACCAGTGAAGCCGGGACAGGGAGCTACGAGCAGTACTTC.

The genes are TRBV7-9 and TRBJ2-1; a weak D match, TRBD1 (5 bases). In germline, CDR1 is SEHNR, CDR2 FQNEAQ (reference sequence). There are 15 residues in the CDR3. With 5 bases removed from V and 1 base from J, the gap between germline ends came to 12 bases. Here the CDR3 reads CASSRAQVSYNEQFF. Written as DNA, the CDR3 is TGTGCCAGCAGCCGAGCACAGGTTTCCTACAATGAGCAGTTCTTC.

The chain uses TRBV27 and TRBJ2-3, with 9 bases that match TRBD1. In germline, CDR1 is MNHEY, CDR2 SMNVEV (reference sequence). With 8 bases clipped from V and 8 bases from J, the junction kept 14 bases outside the gene matches. The CDR3 consists of 15 residues. The CDR3: CASGQGPAEDGTQYF. For the CDR3, the DNA is TGTGCCAGCGGACAGGGGCCTGCAGAGGACGGTACGCAGTATTTT.

The chain carries TRBV19 and TRBJ2-3; 7 bases agree with TRBD2. The ends lost 9 bases at V and 4 bases at J; junction bases unmatched: 4. The CDR3 extends over 12 amino acids. Per germline, CDR1 LNHDA and CDR2 SQIVND (reference sequence). The CDR3: CASGGSADTQYF. The CDR3 bases are TGTGCCAGCGGGGGGAGTGCAGATACGCAGTATTTT.

The V gene is TRBV19, the J gene TRBJ2-2; 14 bases line up with TRBD2. The junction had 5 bases not matched to a gene; V was cut back by 4 bases and J by 4 bases. Per the germline V gene, CDR1 is LNHDA and CDR2 is SQIVND (reference sequence). The CDR3 sequence is 17 residues long. The CDR3 reads CASSRGLAGEVTGELFF. The CDR3 region has the DNA TGTGCCAGTAGTAGGGGACTAGCGGGAGAGGTCACCGGGGAGCTGTTTTTT.

The chain has TRBV9 and TRBJ2-1, with 11 bases that match TRBD2. CDR3 size: 16 residues. After removal of 3 bases from V and 8 bases from J, the junction contained 10 bases not matched to a gene. From germline, CDR1 is SGDLS and CDR2 YYNGEE. The CDR3 nucleotides are TGTGCCAGCAGCGCTTTAGCGGGAGGGGAAGGCGATGAGCAGTTCTTC. It translates to CASSALAGGEGDEQFF. Together with reference TRBV9 and TRBJ2-1, the CDR3 gives the full variable domain: DSGVTQTPKHLITATGQRVTLRCSPRSGDLSVYWYQQSLDQGLQFLIQYYNGEERAKGNILERFSAQQFPDLHSELNLSSLELGDSALYFCASSALAGGEGDEQFFGPGTRLTVL.

The chain couples TRBV2 to TRBJ2-5, with TRBD1 as a possible D gene (5 bases). V was clipped by 7 bases and J by 1 base, with 16 bases between them. From germline, CDR1 is SNHLY and CDR2 FYNNEI. This CDR3 region has 15 residues. CDR3 protein: CASMILTVLQETQYF. The CDR3 nucleotides read TGTGCCAGCATGATATTGACAGTACTCCAAGAGACCCAGTACTTC.

This chain links TRBV7-2 with TRBJ1-1; a possible D gene is TRBD1 (5 bases). This CDR3 has 13 residues. CDR1 is SGHTA and CDR2 is FQGNSA in the germline V gene. V dropped 6 bases and J dropped 7 bases, with 15 bases sitting between them. The CDR3 DNA reads TGTGCCAGCAGTCAAATTGCAGGGAATGAAGCTTTCTTT. It translates to CASSQIAGNEAFF. Based on the CDR3 plus reference TRBV7-2 and TRBJ1-1, the full variable domain is GAGVSQSPSNKVTEKGKDVELRCDPISGHTALYWYRQSLGQGLEFLIYFQGNSAPDKSGLPSDRFSAERTGGSVSTLTIQRTQQEDSAVYLCASSQIAGNEAFFGQGTRLTVV.

The rearrangement joins TRBV4-3 to TRBJ1-6; TRBD1 matches 7 bases. This CDR3 comprises 13 residues. J was trimmed by 9 bases and V by 5 bases; bases with no gene match: 4. The germline gives CDR1 LGHNA, CDR2 YSLEER. The CDR3 region has the DNA TGCGCCAGCAGCTTTAACAGGGGTTCACCCCTCCACTTT. The encoded protein is CASSFNRGSPLHF.

This sequence joins TRBV25-1 and TRBJ2-1; TRBD1 matches at 8 bases. Germline CDR1 reads MGHDK; CDR2 reads SYGVNS. Trimming at V came to 2 bases and at J to 4 bases, leaving 7 bases not matched to a gene. CDR3 length: 16 residues. The CDR3 DNA reads as TGTGCCAGCAGTGAAGCAGGGGGCGCGTATTACAATGAGCAGTTCTTC. Protein sequence: CASSEAGGAYYNEQFF. The whole variable domain, filled in from reference TRBV25-1 and TRBJ2-1, reads EADIYQTPRYLVIGTGKKITLECSQTMGHDKMYWYQQDPGMELHLIHYSYGVNSTEKGDLSSESTVSRIRTEHFPLTLESARPSHTSQYLCASSEAGGAYYNEQFFGPGTRLTVL.

The V gene is TRBV11-3, the J gene TRBJ1-1; the D gene is possibly TRBD1 (5 bases). The V and J ends lost 5 bases and 1 base respectively, with 11 bases between them. Looked up from germline, CDR1 is SGHNT and CDR2 is YENEEA. The CDR3 consists of 14 residues. The chain's CDR3 is CASSRTGANTEAFF. The CDR3 coding sequence is TGTGCCAGCAGCAGAACAGGAGCGAACACTGAAGCTTTCTTT.

The chain has TRBV7-9 and TRBJ2-1; 11 bases line up with TRBD2. The germline CDR1 and CDR2 sequences are SEHNR and FQNEAQ (reference sequence). Unmatched junction bases numbered 9, after V lost 3 bases and J lost 2 bases. The CDR3 covers 18 residues. CDR3: CASSFKVRLAGTYNEQFF. In DNA, the CDR3 is TGTGCCAGCAGCTTCAAAGTCCGACTAGCGGGGACCTACAATGAGCAGTTCTTC.

The chain couples TRBV2 to TRBJ2-7, with 8 bases aligning to TRBD1. This CDR3 is 15 amino acids long. The V and J ends lost 5 bases and 7 bases, in that order; junction bases with no gene match: 13. Per the germline V gene, CDR1 is SNHLY and CDR2 is FYNNEI. The CDR3 is CASSRARQGAGEQYF. DNA of the CDR3: TGTGCCAGCAGTCGGGCAAGGCAGGGGGCTGGAGAGCAGTACTTC.

This chain joins TRBV24-1 and TRBJ2-1; perhaps TRBD1 as D (6 bases). CDR1 KGHDR and CDR2 SFDVKD come from the germline V gene. Deletions cut 4 bases from V and 8 bases from J, with 8 bases between. This CDR3 spans 12 amino acids. The CDR3 loop reads CATSDHRDEQFF. CDR3 DNA: TGTGCCACCAGTGACCACAGGGATGAGCAGTTCTTC.

This clone was counted a few times. This chain joins TRBV11-2 and TRBJ2-3, with 7 bases aligning to TRBD2. With 1 base clipped from V and 2 bases from J, the junction kept 6 bases outside the gene matches. The length of the CDR3 is 16 residues. Germline CDR1 is SGHAT and CDR2 is FQNNGV. CDR3 loop: CASSLAASGNTDTQYF. CDR3 nucleotide sequence: TGTGCCAGCAGCTTAGCGGCTAGCGGAAACACAGATACGCAGTATTTT.

This clone was counted a single time. The CDR3 nucleotides are TGCGCCAGCAGCCTTCAGGGGGGCGTGGGTGAAGCTTTCTTT. Protein: CASSLQGGVGEAFF. The chain uses TRBV5-1 and TRBJ1-1; 7 bases align to TRBD1. J was trimmed by 7 bases and V by 4 bases; bases with no gene match: 10. The CDR3 has 14 residues. The germline CDR1 and CDR2 sequences are SGHRS and YFSETQ.

The rearrangement joins TRBV2 to TRBJ2-2; 13 nucleotides align to TRBD2. Looked up from germline, CDR1 is SNHLY and CDR2 is FYNNEI. V shed 2 bases, J shed 1 base, and the junction held 4 bases outside the gene matches. The CDR3 is 18 amino acids. The CDR3, as DNA: TGTGCCAGCAGTGAAAACTGGACTAGCGGGAGGAACACCGGGGAGCTGTTTTTT. It specifies CASSENWTSGRNTGELFF.

This sequence joins TRBV18 and TRBJ1-1; a weak D match, TRBD1 (5 bases). The length of the CDR3 is 16 residues. V lost 1 base, J lost 8 bases, and 20 bases lay in between. Germline V gene sequence: CDR1 KGHSH, CDR2 LQKENI. The CDR3 DNA sequence: TGTGCCAGCTCACCACAACCGGGACTTACTTCGTGGGAAGCTTTCTTT. Translated, it gives CASSPQPGLTSWEAFF.

The V gene is TRBV5-6, the J gene TRBJ2-3; D is ambiguous. The V and J ends lost 0 bases and 4 bases respectively, with 12 bases between them. Germline values: CDR1 SGHDT, CDR2 YYEEEE. The CDR3 has 15 amino acids. CDR3 DNA sequence: TGTGCCAGCAGCTTGGGGTCAATCGCGGCAGATACGCAGTATTTT. Translating it yields CASSLGSIAADTQYF.

V is TRBV6-2 or TRBV6-3 and J is TRBJ2-6; TRBD1 matches 9 bases. The CDR3 is 17 amino acids. The ends lost 2 bases at V and 0 bases at J; junction bases unmatched: 2. Germline V gene data show CDR1 as MNHEY and CDR2 as SVGEGT. In nucleotides, the CDR3 is TGTGCCAGCAGTTACGGGACAGGGTTCTCTGGGGCCAACGTCCTGACTTTC. Amino acid sequence: CASSYGTGFSGANVLTF.